The clone carrying this T cell receptor beta chain appeared many times. The antigen is not known. These data originate in a study of blood T cells in healthy people across ages. Each sample yielded at least 5 micrograms of PBMC total RNA. A J-beta primer mix and a sample-barcoded 5' primer were used in a second PCR of roughly 6 to 12 cycles. The template-switch adaptor, which had 12 random nucleotides, put a tag on each cDNA molecule. TCRdb re-derived calls from the 5' RACE reads in MiXCR, one entry per CDR3 protein. This table has 850,000 or so distinct CDR3 sequences, more than 25% appearing once. Points from the study as a whole: Samples with more naive T cells showed higher observed beta diversity. The study found more naive CD4+ cells and higher diversity in long-lived than aged donors.

The sample consisted of blood. This TCR derives from a woman of 80 years or more in good health.

The CDR3 DNA reads as TGTGCCAGCAGCCCGAGGGCTAGCGTGGGGAATGAGCAGTTCTTC. Encoded protein: CASSPRASVGNEQFF. This chain uses TRBV7-9 with TRBJ2-1, with a tentative D call TRBD2 (6 bases). Looked up from germline, CDR1 is SEHNR and CDR2 is FQNEAQ (reference sequence). Trimming cost V 5 bases and J 7 bases, with 18 bases left between them. The CDR3 spans 15 residues.